The entry below describes one TCR beta chain. Its antigen is not identified. The sample comes from a study of lymphopenia after photon versus proton radiotherapy. Findings and caveats of the study: Survival link was tested only in deceased patients; proton benefit remains a possibility. Oligoclonal CD8+ Temra expansion after nadir drove photon patients' diversity drop.

Using immunoSEQ multiplex PCR, the repertoire was profiled, and TCRdb retains in-frame clones only, with some absent. This sample carries more than 60,000 clones, approximately 86% of them seen once, and the ten largest clones take roughly 2.1%. This CDR3 is 14 amino acids long. CDR1 GTSNPN and CDR2 SVGIG come from the germline V gene (reference sequence). With 1 base removed from V and 5 bases from J, the gap between germline ends came to 12 bases. The material sequenced was peripheral blood, taken from a patient treated with photon-based radiotherapy. This sequence joins TRBV30 and TRBJ1-5, with D possibly matching TRBD1 (5 bases). The source is a man in his forties with gastric cancer. CDR3 sequence: CAWSEGQLDQPQHF. DNA of the CDR3: TGTGCCTGGAGTGAGGGGCAGTTGGATCAGCCCCAGCATTTT. Full variable domain (remainder filled in from reference TRBV30 and TRBJ1-5): SQTIHQWPATLVQPVGSPLSLECTVEGTSNPNLYWYRQAAGRGLQLLFYSVGIGQISSEVPQNLSASRPQDRQFILSSKKLLLSDSGFYLCAWSEGQLDQPQHFGDGTRLSIL.